Below are 28 T cell receptor beta chains sequenced from a single sample in a study of blood T cell repertoires in COVID-19. Sequencing used immunoSEQ multiplex PCR; TCRdb keeps in-frame clones, though not all of them. The table lists roughly 280,000 clones, about 89% of them singletons. Material for sequencing was peripheral blood. These receptors originate from a middle-aged man with active or convalescent COVID-19.

This clone was observed a handful of times. The chain uses TRBV28 and TRBJ2-7; D is undetermined. The V gene's germline CDR1 is MDHEN and CDR2 SYDVKM. The CDR3 is 12 amino acids. Trimming stripped 3 bases from V and 4 bases from J, with 7 bases between. CDR3 nucleotide sequence: TGTGCCAGCAGTTTTCGGGTTTACGAGCAGTACTTC. Translated, it gives CASSFRVYEQYF.

The chain has TRBV29-1 and TRBJ2-1; 8 bases match TRBD1. Per the germline V gene, CDR1 is SQVTM and CDR2 is ANQGSEA. This CDR3 has 13 residues. Germline trimming cut 7 bases from V and 4 bases from J; bases unmatched to any gene: 6. The CDR3: CSAAGGGYNEQFF. The CDR3 DNA follows: TGCAGCGCAGCAGGGGGCGGATACAATGAGCAGTTCTTC.

The chain recombines TRBV5-4 with TRBJ2-7; 7 nucleotides match TRBD1. Per germline, CDR1 SGHNT and CDR2 YYREEE (reference sequence). The CDR3 spans 15 residues. Trimming cost V 4 bases and J 3 bases; bases outside gene matches: 10. In DNA, the CDR3 is TGTGCCAGCAGCCTTACCCGGGACAGCTTCTACGAGCAGTACTTC. The encoded protein is CASSLTRDSFYEQYF.

The chain combines TRBV5-4 with TRBJ2-1, with 8 bases lining up with TRBD1. V dropped 1 base and J dropped 4; count of bases not matched to a gene: 4. CDR1 is SGHNT, CDR2 YYREEE, per germline (reference sequence). CDR3 size: 15 residues. The CDR3 sequence is CASSLNRGEYNEQFF. CDR3 bases: TGTGCCAGCAGCTTGAACAGGGGGGAATACAATGAGCAGTTCTTC.

The chain couples TRBV27 to TRBJ1-1, with TRBD1 matching over 8 bases. CDR1 MNHEY and CDR2 SMNVEV come from the germline V gene (reference sequence). The V segment lost 6 bases and the J segment 2 bases; nucleotides outside the gene matches: 8. The CDR3 has 15 amino acids. The CDR3: CASRPGGAGNTEAFF. CDR3 nucleotide sequence: TGTGCCAGCAGGCCAGGGGGCGCCGGAAACACTGAAGCTTTCTTT.

V is TRBV4-1 and J is TRBJ1-4; 11 positions agree with TRBD1. Germline V gives CDR1 MGHRA, CDR2 YSYEKL. With V trimmed by 2 bases and J by 3 bases, 11 bases remained unmatched. CDR3 size: 19 residues. The CDR3 nucleotides read TGCGCCAGCAGCCAACTTTTAGGGACAGGGGGATTAGCTAATGAAAAACTGTTTTTT. As protein: CASSQLLGTGGLANEKLFF.

V is TRBV28 and J is TRBJ1-5, with D uncertain. Trimming pared 7 bases from V and 4 bases from J, leaving 11 bases between. Germline V CDR1 and CDR2: MDHEN, SYDVKM. The CDR3 consists of 13 residues. In nucleotides, the CDR3 is TGTGCCAGCATGGAGGCAGCGAATCAGCCCCAGCATTTT. Translation: CASMEAANQPQHF.

The rearrangement links TRBV27 to TRBJ1-2; D unresolved. This CDR3 region has 13 residues. Germline CDR1 is MNHEY and CDR2 is SMNVEV (reference sequence). V dropped 4 bases and J dropped 7 bases, with 13 bases sitting between them. CDR3 residues: CASSSVPRGGYTF. Written as DNA, the CDR3 is TGTGCCAGCAGTTCAGTACCCCGGGGTGGCTACACCTTC.

This clone has only a few counts. This chain uses TRBV9 with TRBJ1-2, with 9 bases identical to TRBD1. The CDR3 length is 13 residues. Germline CDR1 SGDLS, CDR2 YYNGEE. V lost 2 bases, J lost 8 bases, and 4 bases stayed unmatched. The CDR3 DNA is TGTGCCAGCAGCGTGCGGACAGGGGAAGGCTACACCTTC. Translation gives CASSVRTGEGYTF.

This chain links TRBV28 with TRBJ2-7, with a weak D call TRBD1 (5 bases). This CDR3 region has 13 residues. Trimming took off 4 bases at V and 5 bases at J, with 12 bases between the two ends. Germline CDR1 MDHEN, CDR2 SYDVKM. Written as DNA, the CDR3 is TGTGCCAGCAGTTATACAGGTCCCCACGAGCAGTACTTC. This translates into CASSYTGPHEQYF. Together with reference TRBV28 and TRBJ2-7, the CDR3 gives the full variable domain: DVKVTQSSRYLVKRTGEKVFLECVQDMDHENMFWYRQDPGLGLRLIYFSYDVKMKEKGDIPEGYSVSREKKERFSLILESASTNQTSMYLCASSYTGPHEQYFGPGTRLTVT.

This chain joins TRBV19 and TRBJ2-1; 7 nucleotides line up with TRBD2. Germline V gives CDR1 LNHDA, CDR2 SQIVND (reference sequence). Trimming at V came to 6 bases and at J to 7 bases, leaving 12 bases not matched to a gene. The CDR3 contains 15 residues. CDR3 DNA sequence: TGTGCCAGTAGCCTATCCTCACTAGCGCGTAATGAGCAGTTCTTC. It translates to CASSLSSLARNEQFF.

This chain uses TRBV29-1 with TRBJ2-4; 7 nucleotides match TRBD1. The CDR3 consists of 12 residues. Germline CDR1 reads SQVTM; CDR2 reads ANQGSEA. The ends lost 4 bases at V and 7 bases at J; junction bases unmatched: 4. The CDR3 nucleotides read TGCAGCGTTGGCCTACAGGGGAACATTCAGTACTTC. Translation: CSVGLQGNIQYF. Variable domain in full (rest from reference TRBV29-1 and TRBJ2-4): SAVISQKPSRDICQRGTSLTIQCQVDSQVTMMFWYRQQPGQSLTLIATANQGSEATYESGFVIDKFPISRPNLTFSTLTVSNMSPEDSSIYLCSVGLQGNIQYFGAGTRLSVL.

The chain employs TRBV27 and TRBJ2-2, with 7 bases fitting TRBD2. V gave up 2 bases and J gave up 4 bases; unmatched junction bases: 4. CDR1 MNHEY and CDR2 SMNVEV come from the germline V gene (reference sequence). The CDR3 has 15 amino acids. The CDR3 protein is CASSLEGEGTGELFF. In DNA, the CDR3 is TGTGCCAGCAGTTTAGAAGGGGAGGGCACCGGGGAGCTGTTTTTT.

The V gene is TRBV24-1, the J gene TRBJ2-5, with 7 bases fitting TRBD2. CDR1 and CDR2 (germline): KGHDR, SFDVKD. V was clipped by 3 bases and J by 4 bases; unmatched bases: 7. The CDR3 is 15 amino acids. The CDR3, as DNA: TGTGCCACCAGTGATCGCGGACTAGAGTTAGAGACCCAGTACTTC. Translating gives CATSDRGLELETQYF.

The V and J genes are TRBV29-1 and TRBJ1-4, with 9 bases that match TRBD1. V was pared by 2 bases and J by 7 bases, with 5 bases of the junction left unmatched. Germline loops: CDR1 SQVTM, CDR2 ANQGSEA. This CDR3 has 14 residues. The CDR3 here is CSVETGGEFEKLFF. CDR3 coding DNA: TGCAGCGTTGAAACAGGGGGCGAGTTTGAAAAACTGTTTTTT.

The V call is TRBV24-1, the J call TRBJ2-3, with 10 bases identical to TRBD2. Germline values: CDR1 KGHDR, CDR2 SFDVKD. With 4 bases clipped from V and 2 bases from J, the junction kept 8 bases outside the gene matches. This CDR3 contains 17 residues. The CDR3, as DNA: TGTGCCACCAGTGACTACACCGGACTAGCGGCCACAGATACGCAGTATTTT. The encoded protein is CATSDYTGLAATDTQYF.

The chain is built from TRBV21-1 and TRBJ1-2; the DNA was not used to check the table's D call, TRBD1. TRBV21-1 counts as a pseudogene. The CDR3 sequence is 14 residues long. In nucleotides, the CDR3 is TGTGCCAGCAGCAACAGGGACAGGCCCTATGGCTACACCTTC. Its protein is CASSNRDRPYGYTF.

The chain combines TRBV7-2 with TRBJ2-1, with 11 positions matching TRBD2. Germline CDR1 and CDR2: SGHTA and FQGNSA. This CDR3 is built from 16 residues. Trimming at V came to 5 bases and at J to 4 bases, leaving 7 bases not matched to a gene. The CDR3 loop is CASSPRLAGGYNEQFF. The DNA of the CDR3 is TGTGCCAGCAGCCCCCGGCTAGCGGGGGGTTACAATGAGCAGTTCTTC. The complete variable domain, with remaining parts taken from reference TRBV7-2 and TRBJ2-1, reads GAGVSQSPSNKVTEKGKDVELRCDPISGHTALYWYRQSLGQGLEFLIYFQGNSAPDKSGLPSDRFSAERTGGSVSTLTIQRTQQEDSAVYLCASSPRLAGGYNEQFFGPGTRLTVL.

This clone appeared a single time. The chain joins TRBV3-1 (or the pseudogene TRBV3-2) to TRBJ2-5; 11 bases line up with TRBD2. Looked up from germline, CDR1 is LGHDT and CDR2 is YNNKEL (reference sequence). V gave up 3 bases and J gave up 3 bases; unmatched junction bases: 3. CDR3 length: 15 residues. The CDR3 sequence is CASSHSLAGEETQYF. CDR3 DNA sequence: TGTGCCAGCAGCCACTCACTAGCGGGGGAAGAGACCCAGTACTTC.

The chain employs TRBV7-9 and TRBJ2-1; 8 nucleotides match TRBD2. Germline V gene lookup returns CDR1 SEHNR and CDR2 FQNEAQ (reference sequence). The CDR3 is 15 residues long. With 5 bases clipped from V and 5 bases from J, the junction kept 8 bases outside the gene matches. CDR3 nucleotide sequence: TGTGCCAGCAGCCCTGGTAGCGGGGCAGACAATGAGCAGTTCTTC. Protein product: CASSPGSGADNEQFF.

This chain joins TRBV6-5 and TRBJ1-1; TRBD1 aligns across 7 bases. Looked up from germline, CDR1 is MNHEY and CDR2 is SVGAGI. The V gene end was trimmed by 5 bases and the J gene end by 5 bases; junction bases not matched to a gene: 11. The CDR3 contains 15 residues. CDR3 in DNA: TGTGCCAGCAGTCAGAGGCAGGGGGTCCTTACTGAAGCTTTCTTT. Its translation is CASSQRQGVLTEAFF.

This sequence joins TRBV24-1 and TRBJ1-2; D may be TRBD1 (5 bases). This CDR3 has 15 residues. Looked up from germline, CDR1 is KGHDR and CDR2 is SFDVKD. The ends were cut back, 7 bases at V and 0 bases at J, with 14 bases in the middle. The CDR3 region is CATSPSQVTNYGYTF. As DNA, the CDR3 is TGTGCCACCAGCCCCTCACAGGTTACTAACTATGGCTACACCTTC.

Only one count was recorded for this clone. The chain carries TRBV9 and TRBJ1-1, with unresolved D. The V and J ends lost 3 bases and 3 bases respectively, with 6 bases between them. CDR1 and CDR2 from the germline V gene are SGDLS and YYNGEE. This CDR3 has 12 amino acids. CDR3 nucleotides: TGTGCCAGCAGCGGCGTTCACACTGAAGCTTTCTTT. It specifies CASSGVHTEAFF.

The chain employs TRBV5-1 and TRBJ1-4; TRBD1 agrees at 8 bases. Germline values: CDR1 SGHRS, CDR2 YFSETQ. There are 16 residues in the CDR3. Losses at the gene ends were 0 bases for V and 7 bases for J; bases not matched to a gene: 8. Written as DNA, the CDR3 is TGCGCCAGCAGCTTGGGACAGGGGAGGGTGGTTGAAAAACTGTTTTTT. It codes for CASSLGQGRVVEKLFF.

The chain is built from TRBV6-1 and TRBJ2-7; D gene ambiguous. Per germline, CDR1 MNHNS and CDR2 SASEGT. With 2 bases removed from V and 6 bases from J, the gap between germline ends came to 17 bases. The CDR3 has 15 amino acids. The CDR3 bases are TGTGCCAGCAGTGAAAATATCGGAGTCTCGCGCGAGCAGTACTTC. Encoded protein: CASSENIGVSREQYF.

The CDR3 protein is CASSPVAVREQFF. The CDR3 DNA follows: TGCGCCAGCAGCCCCGTGGCGGTTCGTGAGCAGTTCTTC. The chain combines TRBV5-1 with TRBJ2-1, with D uncertain. The CDR3 runs 13 residues. Germline V CDR1 and CDR2: SGHRS, YFSETQ. V was shortened by 4 bases and J by 9 bases, with 14 bases between the two germline ends.

This clone was picked up a small number of times. V gene TRBV5-1 combines with J gene TRBJ2-1, with a weak D call TRBD2 (5 bases). Trimming left V 0 bases short and J 2 bases short, with 6 bases between. This CDR3 spans 14 amino acids. CDR1 and CDR2 (germline): SGHRS, YFSETQ. The CDR3 protein is CASSLDGTYNEQFF. CDR3 DNA sequence: TGCGCCAGCAGCTTGGACGGGACCTACAATGAGCAGTTCTTC.

The CDR3 DNA reads as TGTGCCAGCAGCCCCGGGGGGGACTACGAGCAGTACTTC. It is translated as CASSPGGDYEQYF. V gene TRBV7-9 combines with J gene TRBJ2-7; 8 bases align to TRBD2. This CDR3 has 13 amino acids. The V gene's germline CDR1 is SEHNR and CDR2 FQNEAQ (reference sequence). Trimming cost V 5 bases and J 3 bases; bases outside gene matches: 3. The entire variable domain, with the rest obtained from reference TRBV7-9 and TRBJ2-7, is as follows: DTGVSQNPRHKITKRGQNVTFRCDPISEHNRLYWYRQTLGQGPEFLTYFQNEAQLEKSRLLSDRFSAERPKGSFSTLEIQRTEQGDSAMYLCASSPGGDYEQYFGPGTRLTVT.